This T cell receptor beta chain was documented in a study of blood T cells in healthy people across ages. General study results and limits: Long-lived and aged donors differed, with more naive CD4+ cells and higher diversity in the long-lived.

A sample-barcoded 5' primer and a J-beta primer mix were used in a second PCR of roughly 7 to 12 cycles. Via MiXCR, TCRdb re-called the 5' RACE reads, giving one row per CDR3 protein. The data show approximately 580,000 distinct CDR3 sequences, about 24% seen once. Comments on this clonotype: Its antigen is as yet unknown.

The CDR3 spans 13 residues. The germline V and J ends were trimmed by 4 bases and 3 bases, with 9 bases remaining between them. This sample also belongs to another study, concerning T cells of mothers and their children.

This rearrangement joins TRBV12-3 or TRBV12-4 to TRBJ2-5, with a tentative D call TRBD1 (6 bases). The sequence was obtained from a boy aged 10-17 years in good health. Sequencing used blood. CDR3 sequence reads: CASSYRAEETQYF. The CDR3 nucleotides read TGTGCCAGCAGTTACAGGGCCGAAGAGACCCAGTACTTC.